These 23 T cell receptor beta chains originate from one sample sequenced in a study of blood T cell repertoires in COVID-19. The method was immunoSEQ multiplex PCR; TCRdb's version includes in-frame clones alone and lacks a portion of them. The repertoire includes approximately 210,000 clones, approximately 85% of them detected once, and approximately 12% sits in the top ten. Material for sequencing was PBMCs or T cells enriched from blood (not recorded which). These receptors came from a man aged 35 to 55 who had recovered from COVID-19.

V usage is TRBV27 and J usage is TRBJ1-5; D call uncertain. CDR1 is MNHEY, CDR2 SMNVEV, per germline (reference sequence). The CDR3 contains 14 residues. The ends were cut back, 3 bases at V and 4 bases at J, with 10 bases in the middle. The CDR3 sequence is CASSFRRGNQPQHF. Written as DNA, the CDR3 is TGTGCCAGCAGTTTTAGGAGAGGGAATCAGCCCCAGCATTTT.

The rearrangement uses TRBV7-9 and TRBJ2-7; the D is unclear. Germline assignment: CDR1 SEHNR and CDR2 FQNEAQ (reference sequence). The CDR3 covers 14 residues. The V gene lost 1 base and the J gene lost 0 bases, with 7 bases spanning the gap. CDR3 sequence: CASSLDSNSYEQYV. CDR3 DNA sequence: TGTGCCAGCAGCTTAGATTCCAACTCCTACGAGCAGTACGTC.

The chain carries TRBV5-1 and TRBJ2-6; TRBD1 agrees at 7 bases. V lost 4 bases to trimming and J lost 0 bases; unmatched junction nucleotides: 7. CDR1 SGHRS and CDR2 YFSETQ come from the germline V gene. The CDR3 length is 17 residues. The CDR3 region has the DNA TGCGCCAGCAGCCCGGGACAGATGATCTCTGGGGCCAACGTCCTGACTTTC. Protein: CASSPGQMISGANVLTF.

The V gene is TRBV7-2, the J gene TRBJ2-5, with D possibly matching TRBD1 (6 bases). The CDR3 sequence is 16 residues long. In germline, CDR1 is SGHTA, CDR2 FQGNSA. V was trimmed by 1 base and J by 5 bases, leaving 17 bases between them. In DNA form, the CDR3 reads TGTGCCAGCAGCTTAGGCGTGGGGGCGCGCGCGGAGACCCAGTACTTC. The encoded protein is CASSLGVGARAETQYF.

V usage is TRBV28 and J usage is TRBJ2-7; the match to TRBD2 covers 8 bases. Germline V CDR1 and CDR2: MDHEN, SYDVKM. V trimming: 8 bases; J trimming: 2 bases; junction bases outside the gene matches: 5. This CDR3 is built from 13 residues. The CDR3 sequence: CASGLAATYEQYF. In DNA, the CDR3 is TGTGCCAGCGGACTAGCCGCAACCTACGAGCAGTACTTC.

The chain joins TRBV19 to TRBJ2-7, with 10 bases matching TRBD1. The CDR3 extends over 15 amino acids. The germline V gene encodes CDR1 LNHDA and CDR2 SQIVND (reference sequence). Trimming took 5 bases from V and 3 from J; bases not matched to a gene: 7. The DNA for the CDR3 is TGTGCCAGTAGTCCCTCCGGACAGGGGGGCTACGAGCAGTACTTC. Protein: CASSPSGQGGYEQYF.

The chain links TRBV4-3 to TRBJ2-3; 8 positions agree with TRBD1. Germline CDR1 is LGHNA and CDR2 is YSLEER. The CDR3 has 18 amino acids. The V and J ends lost 0 bases and 0 bases, in that order; junction bases with no gene match: 8. Here the CDR3 DNA reads TGCGCCAGCAGCCAAGAAATCGTACAGGGGGGTAGCACAGATACGCAGTATTTT. It codes for CASSQEIVQGGSTDTQYF.

The chain joins TRBV2 to TRBJ1-1, with 9 bases fitting TRBD1. CDR3 length: 14 amino acids. Unmatched junction bases numbered 6, after V lost 7 bases and J lost 3 bases. The germline gives CDR1 SNHLY, CDR2 FYNNEI. The CDR3 here is CASIFGTGHTEAFF. CDR3 bases: TGTGCCAGCATATTCGGGACAGGGCACACTGAAGCTTTCTTT.

The genes are TRBV6-2 or TRBV6-3 and TRBJ2-1, with D maybe TRBD2 (8 bases). Trimming removed 4 bases at V and 10 bases at J, with 23 bases between. CDR1 and CDR2 from the germline V gene are MNHEY and SVGEGT. The CDR3 spans 16 residues. As DNA, the CDR3 is TGTGCCAGCAGTTTCTTAGCGGGATCAACCAGGGGGGAGCAGTTCTTC. This gives the protein CASSFLAGSTRGEQFF.

This chain uses TRBV27 with TRBJ2-5; 7 positions match TRBD2. The J segment lost 1 base and the V segment lost 7 bases, leaving 12 bases of the junction unmatched. Per germline, CDR1 MNHEY and CDR2 SMNVEV (reference sequence). The CDR3 length is 16 residues. In DNA form, the CDR3 reads TGTGCCAGCAAGGCCGGGAGGCGGGGAATCCAAGAGACCCAGTACTTC. This codes for CASKAGRRGIQETQYF.

The J gene is TRBJ2-6, the V gene TRBV19; D not resolved. V was pared by 2 bases and J by 0 bases, with 5 bases between. The CDR3 covers 15 residues. Per the germline V gene, CDR1 is LNHDA and CDR2 is SQIVND (reference sequence). CDR3 loop: CASSILASGANVLTF. The CDR3 DNA reads as TGTGCCAGTAGTATACTGGCCTCTGGGGCCAACGTCCTGACTTTC.

The count of this clone is one. This rearrangement joins TRBV25-1 to TRBJ1-1, with D perhaps matching TRBD1 (5 bases). This CDR3 is 12 amino acids long. From germline, CDR1 is MGHDK and CDR2 SYGVNS. V gave up 7 bases and J gave up 3 bases, with 9 bases separating them. CDR3 DNA sequence: TGTGCCAGCACAGCAGGGTACACTGAAGCTTTCTTT. Protein product: CASTAGYTEAFF.

V is TRBV7-2 and J is TRBJ2-3; D is perhaps TRBD2 (5 bases). There are 15 residues in the CDR3. In germline, CDR1 is SGHTA, CDR2 FQGNSA. Trimming pared 4 bases from V and 0 bases from J, leaving 11 bases between. CDR3 DNA: TGTGCCAGCAGCTCTAGCACTACTAGCACAGATACGCAGTATTTT. Its translation: CASSSSTTSTDTQYF.

The chain recombines TRBV3-1 (or the pseudogene TRBV3-2) with TRBJ1-1; 7 bases are shared with TRBD1. The trim removed 1 base at V and 3 bases at J, leaving 5 bases unmatched. Per the germline V gene, CDR1 is LGHDT and CDR2 is YNNKEL (reference sequence). There are 15 residues in the CDR3. DNA of the CDR3: TGTGCCAGCAGCCAAGTCGCAGGGGGATACACTGAAGCTTTCTTT. Protein sequence: CASSQVAGGYTEAFF.

The chain joins TRBV5-4 to TRBJ2-5; the match to TRBD2 covers 12 bases. This CDR3 is 16 amino acids long. Germline V lookup: CDR1 SGHNT, CDR2 YYREEE (reference sequence). V lost 4 bases, J lost 5 bases, and 9 bases stayed unmatched. CDR3 residues: CASSPLLAGGPETQYF. In DNA, the CDR3 is TGTGCCAGCAGCCCCCTTCTAGCGGGAGGGCCGGAGACCCAGTACTTC.

This chain links TRBV29-1 with TRBJ2-5; D possibly corresponds to TRBD2 (5 bases). Germline CDR1 reads SQVTM; CDR2 reads ANQGSEA. This CDR3 is built from 12 residues. Trimming removed 7 bases at V and 5 bases at J, with 14 bases between. CDR3 nucleotide sequence: TGCAGCGAGCGACGGGGATGGGAGACCCAGTACTTC. Its translation is CSERRGWETQYF.

This chain joins TRBV3-1 (or the pseudogene TRBV3-2) and TRBJ2-1, with 15 bases matching TRBD2. This CDR3 is built from 16 residues. In germline, CDR1 is LGHDT, CDR2 YNNKEL (reference sequence). V trimming: 6 bases; J trimming: 6 bases; junction bases outside the gene matches: 6. For the CDR3, the DNA is TGTGCCAGCAGAGGACTAGCGGGAGGGCCAAGCAATGAGCAGTTCTTC. Translated, it gives CASRGLAGGPSNEQFF.

The chain has TRBV29-1 and TRBJ1-1; D not certain. From germline, CDR1 is SQVTM and CDR2 ANQGSEA. CDR3 length: 13 amino acids. The V and J ends lost 3 bases and 8 bases respectively, with 16 bases between them. As DNA, the CDR3 is TGCAGCGTTGATGGGCCCAAAGGGAGGGAAGCTTTCTTT. This encodes CSVDGPKGREAFF.

V and J are TRBV7-9 and TRBJ2-3; tentative D call: TRBD2 (6 bases). This CDR3 has 17 amino acids. V lost 1 base and J lost 0, with 14 bases in between. Germline V gives CDR1 SEHNR, CDR2 FQNEAQ (reference sequence). The CDR3 spells CASSLGTGGGSTDTQYF. CDR3 coding DNA: TGTGCCAGCAGCTTAGGGACCGGCGGAGGGAGCACAGATACGCAGTATTTT. Full variable domain (missing parts from reference TRBV7-9 and TRBJ2-3): DTGVSQNPRHKITKRGQNVTFRCDPISEHNRLYWYRQTLGQGPEFLTYFQNEAQLEKSRLLSDRFSAERPKGSFSTLEIQRTEQGDSAMYLCASSLGTGGGSTDTQYFGPGTRLTVL.

The chain links TRBV6-5 to TRBJ2-7, with D possibly matching TRBD2 (5 bases). The CDR3 runs to 13 residues. Germline CDR1 MNHEY, CDR2 SVGAGI. V was shortened by 4 bases and J by 5 bases, with 12 bases between the two germline ends. In DNA, the CDR3 is TGTGCCAGCAGTTCCGGACTGTCTCACGAGCAGTACGTC. Translating gives CASSSGLSHEQYV.

This rearrangement joins TRBV6-5 to TRBJ2-1, with D unclear. With 2 bases removed from V and 3 bases from J, the gap between germline ends came to 11 bases. In germline, CDR1 is MNHEY, CDR2 SVGAGI. The CDR3 has 15 residues. The CDR3 loop reads CASSYTLTRYNEQFF. The CDR3 DNA sequence: TGTGCCAGCAGTTACACCCTGACTCGCTACAATGAGCAGTTCTTC.

This chain uses TRBV2 with TRBJ2-7; 7 bases fit TRBD2. The CDR3 has 14 residues. Germline V gives CDR1 SNHLY, CDR2 FYNNEI. Trimming removed 3 bases from V and 3 bases from J; junction bases left unmatched: 5. This CDR3 reads CASSEGGGDYEQYV. The DNA for the CDR3 is TGTGCCAGCAGTGAGGGCGGGGGAGACTACGAGCAGTACGTC.

The rearrangement links TRBV6-5 to TRBJ1-5, with no clear D. Germline V gene data show CDR1 as MNHEY and CDR2 as SVGAGI. V was clipped by 8 bases and J by 5 bases, with 7 bases between them. This CDR3 has 11 residues. CDR3 sequence (DNA): TGTGCCAGCGACAACCATCAGCCCCAGCATTTT. Amino acid sequence: CASDNHQPQHF.